These 10 T cell receptor beta chains originate from one sample sequenced in a study of response to subunit inactivated influenza vaccine. TCRdb independently ran MiXCR on the RT-PCR reads; one entry per CDR3 protein. The sample contains around 760,000 distinct CDR3 sequences, roughly 14% of which appear only once. Sequencing used PBMCs from blood, obtained around 15 days before vaccination. The receptors were sampled from a man between 50 and 59 years old who received an inactivated influenza vaccine.

Comment on this clonotype: An end of the junction differs from the germline gene, which may be a read error. The chain has TRBV20-1 and TRBJ2-7; D is perhaps TRBD2 (6 bases). Germline values: CDR1 DFQATT, CDR2 SNEGSKA (reference sequence). The CDR3 totals 12 residues. The CDR3 DNA sequence: TGCAGTGCCGGGGACTGGCTGAGCGAGCAGCACTTC. Amino acids: CSAGDWLSEQHF.

This chain links TRBV4-3 with TRBJ2-6; 7 bases align to TRBD1. The length of the CDR3 is 18 residues. Germline loops: CDR1 LGHNA, CDR2 YSLEER. J gave up 0 bases and V 4 bases, and 9 bases lay outside the gene matches. In DNA, the CDR3 is TGCGCCAGCAGCCTAGAGCCGGGACAGAGCTCTGGGGCCAACGTCCTGACTTTC. Residues: CASSLEPGQSSGANVLTF.

This clonotype was seen many times. The J gene is TRBJ1-3, the V gene TRBV6-1; 8 positions match TRBD1. After removal of 5 bases from V and 4 bases from J, the junction contained 19 bases not matched to a gene. This CDR3 has 19 residues. Per germline, CDR1 MNHNS and CDR2 SASEGT. CDR3 sequence: CASSTIAGTGFITGNTIYF. As DNA, the CDR3 is TGTGCCAGCAGTACCATAGCCGGGACAGGATTTATCACGGGAAACACCATATATTTT.

This clonotype was detected only a few times. The rearrangement uses TRBV12-3 or TRBV12-4 and TRBJ2-2; no reliable D call. V was cut by 3 bases and J by 6 bases, with 14 bases left in between. CDR3 length: 15 amino acids. The CDR3 nucleotides are TGTGCCAGCAGTTTGCCGGCCTTGATGGCCGGGGAGCTGTTTTTT. It translates to CASSLPALMAGELFF.

This clonotype was seen a handful of times. The V gene is TRBV27, the J gene TRBJ1-3, with D unresolved. CDR3 length equals 12 residues. Looked up from germline, CDR1 is MNHEY and CDR2 is SMNVEV (reference sequence). The germline V and J ends were trimmed by 3 bases and 7 bases, with 7 bases remaining between them. The CDR3 spells CASSFLGNTIYF. The CDR3 nucleotides are TGTGCCAGCAGTTTCTTGGGGAACACCATATATTTT.

The chain combines TRBV2 with TRBJ2-1; TRBD2 agrees at 7 bases. There are 17 residues in the CDR3. Germline CDR1 reads SNHLY; CDR2 reads FYNNEI. Germline trimming cut 10 bases from V and 0 bases from J; bases unmatched to any gene: 15. CDR3: CAISGLVLLGSYNEQFF. DNA of the CDR3: TGTGCCATCAGCGGACTAGTTTTGCTTGGCTCCTACAATGAGCAGTTCTTC.

This clonotype has a single count. This chain joins TRBV6-2 or TRBV6-3 and TRBJ2-6; no clear D. CDR1 is MNHEY and CDR2 is SVGEGT in the germline V gene. The V end was cut by 10 bases, the J end by 3 bases, with 10 bases between. The CDR3 totals 13 residues. The CDR3 spells CATSLFGANVLTF. The DNA of the CDR3 is TGTGCCACTTCCCTCTTTGGGGCCAACGTCCTGACTTTC.

This clonotype has only a few counts. The chain employs TRBV6-1 and TRBJ2-4; 7 nucleotides agree with TRBD1. V lost 7 bases to trimming and J lost 4 bases; unmatched junction nucleotides: 7. Looked up from germline, CDR1 is MNHNS and CDR2 is SASEGT. The length of the CDR3 is 14 residues. The CDR3: CASNRDSLKNIQYF. The CDR3, as DNA: TGTGCCAGCAACCGGGACAGCCTAAAAAACATTCAGTACTTC.

The CDR3 nucleotides are TGCGCCAGCAAACAAGCAGGAGGGATCAACCAAGAGACCCAGTACTTC. Translated, it gives CASKQAGGINQETQYF. J is TRBJ2-5 and V is TRBV5-1, with D possibly TRBD2 on 6 matching bases. Deletions cut 6 bases from V and 0 bases from J, with 18 bases between. Germline lookup yields CDR1 SGHRS and CDR2 YFSETQ. The CDR3 sequence is 16 residues long.

The rearrangement links TRBV5-1 to TRBJ2-1; maybe TRBD1 (5 bases). Germline V gene data show CDR1 as SGHRS and CDR2 as YFSETQ. Trimming pared 4 bases from V and 4 bases from J, leaving 12 bases between. The length of the CDR3 is 14 residues. This chain's CDR3 is CASSILGPYNEQFF. CDR3 DNA sequence: TGCGCCAGCAGCATATTGGGGCCTTACAATGAGCAGTTCTTC.